The following is a TCR beta chain sequence with its context. CDR3 length: 13 residues. The V end was cut by 3 bases, the J end by 3 bases, with 8 bases between. Germline V gene lookup returns CDR1 KGHSH and CDR2 LQKENI. These data come from a study of blood T cell repertoires in COVID-19. Study information: Whether acute or convalescent, the COVID-19 samples came from the United States, Italy and Spain. Nucleic acid was either cDNA or gDNA, and it came from T cells, B-cell-depleted T cells, or PBMCs.

Original analysis: For nucleated cells, counts were estimated from reference gene primer amplification. TCRdb's table, derived via immunoSEQ multiplex PCR, lists solely in-frame clones and lacks some. Clone size and V and J calls were adopted from that table, with D and trimming inferred from the DNA. The sample has 200,000 to 250,000 clones; approximately 85% are singletons. This chain links TRBV18 with TRBJ1-1, with a weak D call TRBD1 (5 bases). This receptor was obtained from an elderly man with acute or convalescent COVID-19. Sample: peripheral blood. The CDR3 DNA is TGTGCCAGCTCACCGGGGGGAGACACTGAAGCTTTCTTT. This sequence encodes CASSPGGDTEAFF.